This is a list of T cell receptor beta chains from one sample in a study of CXCR3-negative and CXCR3-positive naive CD8 T cells. TCRdb reanalyzed the 5' RACE reads and collapses them to one entry per CDR3 protein, without DNA. The repertoire shows about 56,000 distinct CDR3 sequences; the top ten hold around 0.8%. Sequencing was carried out using naive CXCR3+ CD8+ T cells from blood. These receptors were obtained from a human donor in good health. Some clones in this sample may be carry-over from other donors' samples. CDR3s include the opening cysteine and the closing phenylalanine or tryptophan. The order of the fields is J gene, V gene, CDR3 protein.

TRBJ2-7 | TRBV19 | CASSTGTPHEQYF
TRBJ2-3 | TRBV5-1 | CASSLTGRADTQYF
TRBJ2-7 | TRBV7-9 | CASSPFGTGLEQYF
TRBJ1-3 | TRBV5-1 | CASSLYEPAGNTIYF
TRBJ2-2 | TRBV12-3/TRBV12-4 | CASSLINRTANTGELFF
TRBJ2-3 | TRBV7-9 | CASSLGAPEQYF
TRBJ2-1 | TRBV5-6 | CASSLGTGGSYNEQFF
TRBJ1-2 | TRBV20-1 | CSASLSNNYGYTF
TRBJ2-2 | TRBV3-1 | CASSRTSHTGELFF
TRBJ2-5 | TRBV4-3 | CASSQDTGEETQYF
TRBJ2-7 | TRBV6-5 | CASSLGPSYEQYF
TRBJ2-7 | TRBV5-1 | CASSGGTGGYEQYF
TRBJ2-3 | TRBV4-3 | CASSQRRSDTQYF
TRBJ2-7 | TRBV6-6 | CASRDGRDEQYF
TRBJ2-1 | TRBV5-4 | CASSLTSGEQFF
TRBJ2-7 | TRBV11-2 | CASSFRTAYYEQYF
TRBJ2-2 | TRBV29-1 | CSVVWDTGELFF
TRBJ2-4 | TRBV2 | CASSESGLENIQYF